This record covers a single TCR beta chain. The table lists this clonotype with many counts. Its antigen is still unknown. The input lacks base qualities; no much larger clone sits a single base away. This sample was included in a study of low-dose radiotherapy and immunotherapy resistance in tumors (dated by TCRdb to between 2022 and 2023). For context, the study as a whole: Patients in Cohort 1 were given 0.5 Gy per fraction every 2 weeks, and the prescribed total PTV dose was 6.5 Gy. Cyclophosphamide 200 mg/m2 was given intravenously every two weeks, one day before each radiation and immunotherapy administration. Patients in Cohort 2 were given 1 Gy per fraction every two weeks, for a total of 13 Gy across 26 weeks. Nivolumab and ipilimumab were both given intravenously, with nivolumab at a 240 mg flat dose every two weeks and ipilimumab at 1 mg/kg every six weeks. The trial did not randomize participants into treatment groups. Eight patients were included in the translational analysis: three from the first dose cohort and the first five from the second dose cohort. Aspirin 300 mg was taken orally once daily by patients for four cycles, starting on cycle 1 day 1.

Sample time point, as interpreted from the label and publication: after trial treatment. The treatment or condition label, read with the paper, signifies: LDRT plus nivolumab, ipilimumab, low-dose cyclophosphamide and aspirin (RACIN trial). The donors took part in RACIN, a single-arm, phase I, dose-escalation trial that combined nivolumab, ipilimumab, aspirin, low-dose cyclophosphamide and low-dose radiotherapy. To be eligible, a patient needed to have an advanced solid tumor that was TIL-negative. The sequencing machine was an Illumina HiSeq 2500. Superscript III and a set of TRAV- and TRBV-specific primers were used to synthesize first-strand cDNA, so that both TCRalpha and TCRbeta chains were covered. TCRs were amplified with Phusion for 20 PCR cycles, with a constant-region primer paired with the adapter attached to the V primers. The MessageAmp II aRNA Amplification Kit was used to amplify the isolated mRNA, with in vitro transcription run for about 15 hours at 37 degrees C. The Dynabeads mRNA DIRECT Purification Kit was used to isolate the mRNA for TCR sequencing. Indexed Illumina adapters were added in a second Phusion PCR of 25 to 30 cycles, and the PCR products were purified with AMPure XP beads. As for the authors' bioinformatics: Custom Perl scripts pooled TCR sequences encoding the same protein, removed out-of-frame sequences and computed each clonotype's abundance. Any TCR sequence backed by just one read was left out of the analysis. Repertoire metrics included Shannon entropy, Gini index, clonality, richness, and frequency of TCRs shared between repertoires. Through fastp at Q25 and MiXCR, TCRdb rebuilt clones from the public reads, retaining in-frame beta chains. Under each unique CDR3 protein, matching rows form one entry showing the most common genes and DNA. The authors' filters were not applied to this entry. The sample includes tens of thousands of distinct CDR3 sequences, with 20% to 25% observed a single time. The ten most abundant clones make up 13% of the sample.

The trim is 7 bases for V and 4 bases for J, with a gap of 14 bases between the germline ends. In the germline V gene, CDR1 corresponds to SNHLY and CDR2 to FYNNEI. Its CDR3 holds 14 amino acids, cysteine through phenylalanine. Here the CDR3 DNA is all that survives: 42 bases in frame from base 1. The material sequenced was PBMCs, taken after low-dose radiotherapy plus immunotherapy. This TCR derives from a female donor with ovarian cancer. In this chain, TRBV2 is recombined with TRBJ2-1; the D segment could be TRBD1, given 5 matching bases. The DNA reads TGTGCCAGCATCATCGAGTCAGGGTACAATGAGCAGTTCTTC. Its protein reads: CASIIESGYNEQFF.